What follows are 26 T cell receptor beta chains derived from one specimen sequenced in a study of shared clonotypes between healthy human individuals (dated by TCRdb to the early 2020s). The library was generated by the immunoSEQ multiplex PCR assay. TCRdb holds this immuneACCESS table with in-frame rearrangements only. Some clones are missing; in checked studies, unresolved V genes explain under half, and the rest has no known cause. Present in this sample are 950,000 to 1,300,000 clones, more than 60% of which were seen just once. Of the sample, around 1.4% is held by the ten largest clones. The source material was memory CD4+ T cells sorted from blood. The sample's cell subset or site label, in plain terms: CD45RA-negative fraction. These receptors originate from a man younger than 30 in good health.

The V and J genes are TRBV4-1 and TRBJ2-7, with TRBD2 matching over 7 bases. The ends lost 3 bases at V and 2 bases at J; junction bases unmatched: 10. Germline V lookup: CDR1 MGHRA, CDR2 YSYEKL. The CDR3 contains 16 residues. This CDR3 is CASSQAPGTMTYEQYF. In DNA form, the CDR3 reads TGCGCCAGCAGCCAGGCTCCCGGGACTATGACCTACGAGCAGTACTTC.

V is TRBV5-5 and J is TRBJ1-5; D gene ambiguous. Trimming took 4 bases from V and 2 from J, leaving 13 bases between them. Germline CDR1 reads SGHKS; CDR2 reads YYEKEE (reference sequence). There are 15 residues in the CDR3. CDR3 sequence: CASSPGLGGNQPQHF. In DNA, the CDR3 is TGTGCCAGCAGCCCTGGCTTGGGAGGCAATCAGCCCCAGCATTTT. The full variable domain, in which reference TRBV5-5 and TRBJ1-5 provide the parts outside the CDR3, is DAGVTQSPTHLIKTRGQQVTLRCSPISGHKSVSWYQQVLGQGPQFIFQYYEKEERGRGNFPDRFSARQFPNYSSELNVNALLLGDSALYLCASSPGLGGNQPQHFGDGTRLSIL.

The count of this clone is one. The chain carries TRBV2 and TRBJ1-3, with D hard to call. Germline V gives CDR1 SNHLY, CDR2 FYNNEI. There are 17 residues in the CDR3. Trimming pared 0 bases from V and 0 bases from J, leaving 12 bases between. This CDR3 reads CASSEARGVLSGNTIYF. The CDR3 DNA is TGTGCCAGCAGTGAAGCGCGTGGGGTTCTCTCTGGAAACACCATATATTTT.

The rearrangement uses TRBV11-2 and TRBJ2-7; tentatively, D is TRBD1 or TRBD2 (5 bases each). The germline V gene has CDR1 SGHAT and CDR2 FQNNGV. V shed 2 bases and J shed 7 bases, with 15 bases lying between them. The CDR3 length is 14 residues. In DNA form, the CDR3 reads TGTGCCAGCAGCTTACCGGGACCTTCCTTTGAGCAGTACTTC. It specifies CASSLPGPSFEQYF.

This rearrangement joins TRBV6-8 to TRBJ1-1; no firm D call. The germline CDR1 and CDR2 sequences are MNHGY and SAAAGT. The V end lost 2 bases, the J end lost 0 bases, and 16 bases lay between the germline ends. This CDR3 is 17 amino acids long. The CDR3 loop is CASSYGRLSIMNTEAFF. CDR3 bases: TGTGCCAGCAGTTACGGGCGCCTAAGCATTATGAACACTGAAGCTTTCTTT.

This clone was seen a few times. The V and J genes are TRBV5-1 and TRBJ2-3; 10 nucleotides agree with TRBD2. The CDR3 totals 17 residues. Germline V CDR1 and CDR2: SGHRS, YFSETQ. The V segment lost 0 bases and the J segment 2 bases; nucleotides outside the gene matches: 6. The CDR3 reads CASSLGVAGGLTDTQYF. CDR3 sequence (DNA): TGCGCCAGCAGCTTGGGAGTAGCGGGAGGTCTCACAGATACGCAGTATTTT.

The chain uses TRBV5-4 and TRBJ2-1; D gene uncertain. Germline CDR1 SGHNT, CDR2 YYREEE (reference sequence). V was cut by 1 base and J by 3 bases, with 5 bases left in between. The CDR3 consists of 13 residues. CDR3 region: CASSLWDYNEQFF. The CDR3 nucleotides are TGTGCCAGCAGCTTGTGGGACTACAATGAGCAGTTCTTC. Full variable domain (remainder filled in from reference TRBV5-4 and TRBJ2-1): ETGVTQSPTHLIKTRGQQVTLRCSSQSGHNTVSWYQQALGQGPQFIFQYYREEENGRGNFPPRFSGLQFPNYSSELNVNALELDDSALYLCASSLWDYNEQFFGPGTRLTVL.

This clone was counted between two and nine times. This same CDR3 is encoded by further DNA sequences in the sample. The chain combines TRBV28 with TRBJ1-6; tentatively, D is TRBD1 (6 bases). Germline CDR1 reads MDHEN; CDR2 reads SYDVKM. This CDR3 contains 15 residues. Trimming stripped 3 bases from V and 7 bases from J, with 13 bases between. The DNA of the CDR3 is TGTGCCAGCAGTTTTGGAGACAGGAAAAATTCACCCCTCCACTTT. Its protein product is CASSFGDRKNSPLHF.

The V gene is TRBV11-3, the J gene TRBJ2-5, with TRBD2 identical over 7 bases. CDR1 and CDR2 from the germline V gene are SGHNT and YENEEA. The CDR3 is 14 residues long. The J segment lost 5 bases and the V segment lost 0 bases, leaving 3 bases of the junction unmatched. The CDR3 DNA is TGTGCCAGCAGCTTAGATTGGCGGGAGGAGACCCAGTACTTC. Protein product: CASSLDWREETQYF. Full variable domain (outside the CDR3, taken from reference TRBV11-3 and TRBJ2-5): EAGVVQSPRYKIIEKKQPVAFWCNPISGHNTLYWYLQNLGQGPELLIRYENEEAVDDSQLPKDRFSAERLKGVDSTLKIQPAELGDSAVYLCASSLDWREETQYFGPGTRLLVL.

The chain has TRBV5-6 and TRBJ1-6, with 9 positions matching TRBD1. The V and J ends lost 4 bases and 7 bases, in that order; junction bases with no gene match: 6. The CDR3 spans 15 residues. Per germline, CDR1 SGHDT and CDR2 YYEEEE. In DNA, the CDR3 is TGTGCCAGCAGCGGCGGGACAGGGTTCAATTCACCCCTCCACTTT. Its protein is CASSGGTGFNSPLHF.

This clone was counted between two and nine times. This specimen includes other DNA sequences encoding the same CDR3. The genes are TRBV19 and TRBJ2-6, with no clear D. This CDR3 contains 13 residues. Germline V CDR1 and CDR2: LNHDA, SQIVND (reference sequence). V was pared by 3 bases and J by 2 bases, with 2 bases between. The CDR3 sequence is CASSITGANVLTF. The CDR3 bases are TGTGCCAGTAGTATCACTGGGGCCAACGTCCTGACTTTC.

This clone was recorded only once. The chain uses TRBV2 and TRBJ1-2; 7 bases are shared with TRBD1. Germline V CDR1 and CDR2: SNHLY, FYNNEI. This CDR3 contains 13 residues. J was trimmed by 7 bases and V by 6 bases; bases with no gene match: 8. CDR3 sequence reads: CASRQTGVGGYTF. DNA for the CDR3: TGTGCCAGCAGGCAAACAGGGGTGGGTGGCTACACCTTC.

The chain uses TRBV4-1 and TRBJ2-2; TRBD2 aligns across 16 bases. CDR1 and CDR2 (germline): MGHRA, YSYEKL. J lost 2 bases, V lost 3 bases, and 9 bases had no gene match. This CDR3 is 20 amino acids long. The CDR3 spells CASSHITGTSGRANTGELFF. The CDR3 coding sequence is TGCGCCAGCAGCCACATAACCGGGACTAGCGGGAGGGCTAACACCGGGGAGCTGTTTTTT.

The sample holds a few counts of this clone. This chain uses TRBV6-5 with TRBJ1-1; 8 bases map to TRBD1. The CDR3 is 13 amino acids. The J segment lost 4 bases and the V segment lost 10 bases, leaving 8 bases of the junction unmatched. Per the germline V gene, CDR1 is MNHEY and CDR2 is SVGAGI. The CDR3 coding sequence is TGTGCCACGTACTACAGGGGGGGCACTGAAGCTTTCTTT. Protein sequence: CATYYRGGTEAFF.

The chain uses TRBV25-1 and TRBJ2-1; either TRBD1 or TRBD2 may supply D (5 bases each). The germline gives CDR1 MGHDK, CDR2 SYGVNS. This CDR3 spans 14 amino acids. V was cut by 3 bases and J by 10 bases, with 16 bases left in between. The CDR3 DNA is TGTGCCAGCAGTGATGTGGGACCCACTAGGGAGCAGTTCTTC. Translation gives CASSDVGPTREQFF. The full variable domain, rest sourced from reference TRBV25-1 and TRBJ2-1, is EADIYQTPRYLVIGTGKKITLECSQTMGHDKMYWYQQDPGMELHLIHYSYGVNSTEKGDLSSESTVSRIRTEHFPLTLESARPSHTSQYLCASSDVGPTREQFFGPGTRLTVL.

The gene calls are TRBV5-6 and TRBJ1-5, with 8 positions matching TRBD1. J lost 7 bases, V lost 4 bases, and 10 bases had no gene match. The CDR3 sequence is 15 residues long. CDR1 and CDR2 from the germline V gene are SGHDT and YYEEEE. CDR3 bases: TGTGCCAGCAGCCTACTCGGACAGGGAAGGCAGCCCCAGCATTTT. Translating gives CASSLLGQGRQPQHF.

There are a few counts of this clone. V and J are TRBV6-5 and TRBJ2-7, with 9 positions matching TRBD1. V dropped 6 bases and J dropped 4; count of bases not matched to a gene: 7. In germline, CDR1 is MNHEY, CDR2 SVGAGI. The CDR3 spans 14 residues. CDR3 in DNA: TGTGCCAGCAGGGGACAGGGTCTTAGGTACGAGCAGTACTTC. This encodes CASRGQGLRYEQYF.

A word on this clone: The junction differs from germline at one of its ends, possibly a read error. The chain employs TRBV6-1 and TRBJ1-6; D not certain. Germline V lookup: CDR1 MNHNS, CDR2 SASEGT. This CDR3 spans 15 amino acids. The CDR3 protein is CASGRERSFNSPLHF. The CDR3 region has the DNA TGTGCCAGCGGGAGGGAAAGGTCCTTTAATTCACCCCTCCACTTT.

The gene calls are TRBV25-1 and TRBJ2-5, with 11 bases fitting TRBD2. CDR1 and CDR2 from the germline V gene are MGHDK and SYGVNS. The CDR3 has 15 residues. Trimming took 1 base from V and 5 from J; bases not matched to a gene: 3. The CDR3 protein is CASSEWLAGGETQYF. CDR3 DNA: TGTGCCAGCAGTGAATGGCTAGCGGGAGGTGAGACCCAGTACTTC.

This rearrangement joins TRBV7-6 to TRBJ2-1; 12 positions match TRBD2. CDR1 and CDR2 (germline): SGHVS, FNYEAQ. The CDR3 totals 15 residues. Unmatched junction bases numbered 3, after V lost 3 bases and J lost 6 bases. This CDR3 is CASSLTSGRGNEQFF. The CDR3 DNA reads TGTGCCAGCAGCTTGACTAGCGGGAGAGGCAATGAGCAGTTCTTC.

This chain uses TRBV5-1 with TRBJ2-2; D is possibly TRBD1 (5 bases). From germline, CDR1 is SGHRS and CDR2 YFSETQ. Between the trimmed V and J ends, which lost 0 bases and 6 bases, there was a span of 15 bases. CDR3 length equals 16 residues. The DNA of the CDR3 is TGCGCCAGCAGCTTGGCCGGGCAGGGAAAGGCCGGGGAGCTGTTTTTT. It encodes CASSLAGQGKAGELFF. Variable domain in full (rest from reference TRBV5-1 and TRBJ2-2): KAGVTQTPRYLIKTRGQQVTLSCSPISGHRSVSWYQQTPGQGLQFLFEYFSETQRNKGNFPGRFSGRQFSNSRSEMNVSTLELGDSALYLCASSLAGQGKAGELFFGEGSRLTVL.

This chain joins TRBV5-1 and TRBJ2-3; the D gene is possibly TRBD2 (6 bases). The CDR3 has 15 amino acids. V lost 0 bases to trimming and J lost 2 bases, with 10 bases between them. Germline V CDR1 and CDR2: SGHRS, YFSETQ. The CDR3 loop reads CASSLERGTTDTQYF. Written as DNA, the CDR3 is TGCGCCAGCAGCTTGGAGCGCGGGACCACAGATACGCAGTATTTT.

The chain recombines TRBV5-1 with TRBJ2-1, with 10 bases that match TRBD2. J gave up 8 bases and V 6 bases, and 11 bases lay outside the gene matches. Germline V gene data show CDR1 as SGHRS and CDR2 as YFSETQ. The CDR3 runs to 15 residues. CDR3 coding DNA: TGCGCCAGCAAGCGAGGGAGCGGGAGGGCGGATGAGCAGTTCTTC. As protein: CASKRGSGRADEQFF.

Concerning this clone: Other nucleotide sequences in the sample specify the same CDR3. The V call is TRBV5-1, the J call TRBJ2-2; D is unclear. V was cut by 0 bases and J by 7 bases, with 7 bases left in between. The germline gives CDR1 SGHRS, CDR2 YFSETQ. This CDR3 region has 13 residues. CDR3 protein: CASSLVGGGELFF. DNA of the CDR3: TGCGCCAGCAGCTTGGTAGGTGGCGGGGAGCTGTTTTTT.

The chain uses TRBV19 and TRBJ1-3; possible D gene TRBD1, 6 bases. CDR1 and CDR2 from the germline V gene are LNHDA and SQIVND (reference sequence). This CDR3 comprises 16 residues. The V end lost 2 bases, the J end lost 0 bases, and 11 bases lay between the germline ends. The CDR3 coding sequence is TGTGCCAGTAGTATATACGCAGGGGACTCTGGAAACACCATATATTTT. Amino acid sequence: CASSIYAGDSGNTIYF.

The sample holds one count of this clone. Written as DNA, the CDR3 is TGTGCCAGCAGTTATCCCCAAGACTATGGCTACACCTTC. Translating it yields CASSYPQDYGYTF. The genes are TRBV6-6 and TRBJ1-2; no definite D call. There are 13 residues in the CDR3. The germline V gene encodes CDR1 MNHNY and CDR2 SVGAGI (reference sequence). Trimming took 3 bases from V and 3 from J, leaving 8 bases between them.